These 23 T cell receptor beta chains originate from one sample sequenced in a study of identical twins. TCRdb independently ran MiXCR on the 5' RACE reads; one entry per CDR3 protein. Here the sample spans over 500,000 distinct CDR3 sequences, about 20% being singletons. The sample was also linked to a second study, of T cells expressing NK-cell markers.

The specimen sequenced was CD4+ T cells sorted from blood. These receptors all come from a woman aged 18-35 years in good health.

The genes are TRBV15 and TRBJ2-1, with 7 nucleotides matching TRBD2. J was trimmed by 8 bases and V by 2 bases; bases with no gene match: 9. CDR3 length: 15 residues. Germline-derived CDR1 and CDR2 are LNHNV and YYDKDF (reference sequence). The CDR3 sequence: CATSRLLAVNYEQFF. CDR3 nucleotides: TGTGCCACCAGCAGATTGCTAGCGGTTAACTATGAGCAGTTCTTC.

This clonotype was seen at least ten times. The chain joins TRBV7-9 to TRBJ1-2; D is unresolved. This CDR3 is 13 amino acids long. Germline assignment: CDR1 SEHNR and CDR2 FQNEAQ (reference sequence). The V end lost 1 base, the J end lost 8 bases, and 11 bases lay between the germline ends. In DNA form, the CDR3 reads TGTGCCAGCAGCTTAGGTCTTCTATTCGGCTACACCTTC. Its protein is CASSLGLLFGYTF.

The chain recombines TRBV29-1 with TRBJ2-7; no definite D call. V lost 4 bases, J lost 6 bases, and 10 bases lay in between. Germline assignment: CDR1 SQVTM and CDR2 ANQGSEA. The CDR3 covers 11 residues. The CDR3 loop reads CSVVGFTEQYF. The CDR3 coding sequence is TGCAGCGTTGTGGGCTTCACCGAGCAGTACTTC.

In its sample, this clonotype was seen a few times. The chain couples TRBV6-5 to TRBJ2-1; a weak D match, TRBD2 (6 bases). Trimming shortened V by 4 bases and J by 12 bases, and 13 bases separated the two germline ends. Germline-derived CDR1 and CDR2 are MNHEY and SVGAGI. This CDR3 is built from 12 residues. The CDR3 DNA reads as TGTGCCAGCAGTTCTTCAAGAGCGGGGCAGTTCTTC. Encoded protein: CASSSSRAGQFF.

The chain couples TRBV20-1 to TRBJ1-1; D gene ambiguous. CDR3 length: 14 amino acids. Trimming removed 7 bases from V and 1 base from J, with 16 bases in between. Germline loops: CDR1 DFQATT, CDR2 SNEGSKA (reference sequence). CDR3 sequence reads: CSGKVRGPNTEAFF. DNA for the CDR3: TGCAGTGGAAAGGTCCGGGGTCCGAACACTGAAGCTTTCTTT.

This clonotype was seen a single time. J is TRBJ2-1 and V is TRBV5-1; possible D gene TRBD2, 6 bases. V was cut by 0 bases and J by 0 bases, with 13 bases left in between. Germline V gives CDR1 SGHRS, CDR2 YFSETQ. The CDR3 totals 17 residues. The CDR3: CASSLAALANSYNEQFF. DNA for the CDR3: TGCGCCAGCAGCTTGGCTGCCCTAGCGAACTCCTACAATGAGCAGTTCTTC.

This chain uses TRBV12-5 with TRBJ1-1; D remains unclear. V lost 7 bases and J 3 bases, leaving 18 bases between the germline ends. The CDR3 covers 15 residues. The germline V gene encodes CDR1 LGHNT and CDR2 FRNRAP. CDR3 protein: CASARRKIEDTEAFF. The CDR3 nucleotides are TGTGCTAGTGCCCGGCGGAAGATCGAGGACACTGAAGCTTTCTTT.

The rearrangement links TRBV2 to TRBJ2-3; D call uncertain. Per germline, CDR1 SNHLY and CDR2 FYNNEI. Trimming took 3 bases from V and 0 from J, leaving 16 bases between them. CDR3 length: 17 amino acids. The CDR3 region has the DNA TGTGCCAGCAGTGACCCCAAGGCCACAGAGAGCACAGATACGCAGTATTTT. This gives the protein CASSDPKATESTDTQYF.

CDR3 DNA sequence: TGCGCCACATGGGACCTATCGGGCGAGCAGTACTTC. Protein sequence: CATWDLSGEQYF. The chain links TRBV10-1 to TRBJ2-7; D possibly matches TRBD1 or TRBD2 (5 bases each). The V gene's germline CDR1 is WNHNN and CDR2 SYGVQD (reference sequence). Between the trimmed V and J ends, which lost 10 bases and 6 bases, there was a span of 16 bases. This CDR3 region has 12 residues.

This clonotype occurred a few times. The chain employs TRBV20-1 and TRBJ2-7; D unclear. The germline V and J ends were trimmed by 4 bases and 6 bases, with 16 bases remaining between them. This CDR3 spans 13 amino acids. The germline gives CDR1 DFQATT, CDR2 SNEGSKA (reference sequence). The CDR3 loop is CSANRVLFGEQYF. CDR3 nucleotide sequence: TGCAGTGCTAATAGGGTACTTTTCGGCGAGCAGTACTTC.

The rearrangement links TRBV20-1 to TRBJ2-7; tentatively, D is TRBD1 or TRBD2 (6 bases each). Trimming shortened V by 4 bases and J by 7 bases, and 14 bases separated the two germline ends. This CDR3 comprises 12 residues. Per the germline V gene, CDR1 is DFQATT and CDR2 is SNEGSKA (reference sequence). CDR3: CSATVQGREQYF. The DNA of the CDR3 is TGCAGTGCTACGGTCCAGGGGAGGGAGCAGTACTTC.

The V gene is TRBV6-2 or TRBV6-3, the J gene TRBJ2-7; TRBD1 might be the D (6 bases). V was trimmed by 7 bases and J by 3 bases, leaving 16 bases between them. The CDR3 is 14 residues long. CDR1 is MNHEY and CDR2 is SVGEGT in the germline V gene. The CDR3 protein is CASNDPGQNYEQYF. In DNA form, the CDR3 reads TGTGCCAGCAACGACCCCGGACAGAACTACGAGCAGTACTTC.

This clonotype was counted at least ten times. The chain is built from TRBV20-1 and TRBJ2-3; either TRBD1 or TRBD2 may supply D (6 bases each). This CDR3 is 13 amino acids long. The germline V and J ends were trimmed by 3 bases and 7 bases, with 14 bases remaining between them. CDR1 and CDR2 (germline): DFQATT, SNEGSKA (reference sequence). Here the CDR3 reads CSASGSGANTQYF. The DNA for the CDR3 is TGCAGTGCTAGTGGCTCGGGGGCAAATACGCAGTATTTT.

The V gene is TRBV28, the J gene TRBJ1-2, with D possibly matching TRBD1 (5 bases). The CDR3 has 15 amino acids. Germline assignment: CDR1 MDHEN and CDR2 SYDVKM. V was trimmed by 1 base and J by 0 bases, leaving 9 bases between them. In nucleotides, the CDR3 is TGTGCCAGCAGTTTATTGGGGACCCCTAACTATGGCTACACCTTC. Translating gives CASSLLGTPNYGYTF.

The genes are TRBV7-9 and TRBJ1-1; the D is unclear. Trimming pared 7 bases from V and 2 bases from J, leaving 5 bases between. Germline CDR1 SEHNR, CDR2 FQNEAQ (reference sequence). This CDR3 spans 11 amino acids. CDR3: CASTKNTEAFF. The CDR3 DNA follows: TGTGCCAGCACCAAAAACACTGAAGCTTTCTTT.

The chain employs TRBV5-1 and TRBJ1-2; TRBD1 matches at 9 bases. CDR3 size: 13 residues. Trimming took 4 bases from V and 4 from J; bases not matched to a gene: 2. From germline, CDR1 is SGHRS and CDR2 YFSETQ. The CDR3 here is CASSDRGVYGYTF. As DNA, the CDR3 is TGCGCCAGCAGCGACAGGGGGGTCTATGGCTACACCTTC.

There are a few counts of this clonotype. The CDR3 sequence is CSVELAGVRETQYF. The CDR3 nucleotides read TGCAGCGTTGAACTAGCGGGAGTCCGTGAGACCCAGTACTTC. The J gene is TRBJ2-5, the V gene TRBV29-1; TRBD2 aligns across 10 bases. Germline loops: CDR1 SQVTM, CDR2 ANQGSEA. V shed 2 bases and J 5 bases; nucleotides not matched to a gene: 5. This CDR3 region has 14 residues.

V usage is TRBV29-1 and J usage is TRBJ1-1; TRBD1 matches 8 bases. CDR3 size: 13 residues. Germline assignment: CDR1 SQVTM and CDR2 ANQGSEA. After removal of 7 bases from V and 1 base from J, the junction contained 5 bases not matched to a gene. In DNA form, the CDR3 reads TGCAGCGCCCTGACAGGGGCGAACACTGAAGCTTTCTTT. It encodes CSALTGANTEAFF.

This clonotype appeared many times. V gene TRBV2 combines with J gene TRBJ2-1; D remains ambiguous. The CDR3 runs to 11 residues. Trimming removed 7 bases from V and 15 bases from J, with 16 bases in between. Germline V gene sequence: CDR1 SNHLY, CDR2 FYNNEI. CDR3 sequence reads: CASTPPPPRFF. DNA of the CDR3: TGTGCCAGCACCCCTCCCCCCCCTAGGTTCTTC.

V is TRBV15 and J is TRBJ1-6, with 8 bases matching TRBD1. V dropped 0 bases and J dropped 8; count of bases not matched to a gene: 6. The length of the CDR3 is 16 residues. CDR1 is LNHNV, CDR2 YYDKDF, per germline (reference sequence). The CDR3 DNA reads TGTGCCACCAGCAGAGATTACAAGGACAGGGATTCACCCCTCCACTTT. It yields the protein CATSRDYKDRDSPLHF.

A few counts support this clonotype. The CDR3 DNA follows: TGTGCCAGCAGTGTCGACGGGAGAAACACCGGGGAGCTGTTTTTT. Translation: CASSVDGRNTGELFF. The genes are TRBV2 and TRBJ2-2, with D possibly being TRBD2 (6 bases). The V and J ends lost 4 bases and 2 bases respectively, with 11 bases between them. This CDR3 contains 15 residues. Germline assignment: CDR1 SNHLY and CDR2 FYNNEI.

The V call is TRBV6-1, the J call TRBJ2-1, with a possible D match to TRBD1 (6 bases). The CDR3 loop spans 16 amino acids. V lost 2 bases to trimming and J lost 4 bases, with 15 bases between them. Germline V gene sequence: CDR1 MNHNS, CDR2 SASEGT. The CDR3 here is CASSELQGISYNEQFF. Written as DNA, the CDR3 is TGTGCCAGCAGTGAATTGCAGGGGATTTCATACAATGAGCAGTTCTTC.

As DNA, the CDR3 is TGTGCCACCAGCAGGGGGACTAGCGCAAACCAAGAGACCCAGTACTTC. Residues: CATSRGTSANQETQYF. The chain recombines TRBV15 with TRBJ2-5; 10 nucleotides agree with TRBD2. The V segment lost 3 bases and the J segment 0 bases; nucleotides outside the gene matches: 4. From germline, CDR1 is LNHNV and CDR2 YYDKDF (reference sequence). This CDR3 region has 16 residues.